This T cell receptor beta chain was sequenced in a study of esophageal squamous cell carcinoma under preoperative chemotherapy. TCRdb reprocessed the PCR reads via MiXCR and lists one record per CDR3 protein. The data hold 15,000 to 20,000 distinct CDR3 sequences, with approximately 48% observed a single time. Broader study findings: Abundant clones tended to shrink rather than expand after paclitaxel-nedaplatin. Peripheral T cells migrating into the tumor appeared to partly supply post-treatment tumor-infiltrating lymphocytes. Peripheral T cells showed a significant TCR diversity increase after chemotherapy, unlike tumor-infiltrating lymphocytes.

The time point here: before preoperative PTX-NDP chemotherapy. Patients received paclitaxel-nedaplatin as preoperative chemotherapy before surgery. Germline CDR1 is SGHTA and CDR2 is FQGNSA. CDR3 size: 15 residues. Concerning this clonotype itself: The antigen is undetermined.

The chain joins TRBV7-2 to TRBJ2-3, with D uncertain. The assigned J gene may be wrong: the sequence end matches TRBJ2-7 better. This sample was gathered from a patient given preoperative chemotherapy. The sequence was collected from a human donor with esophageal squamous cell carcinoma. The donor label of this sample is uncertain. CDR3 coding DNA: TGTGCCAGCAGCTTAGTGAGGTCCAGAACAGACACGCAGTACTTC. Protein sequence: CASSLVRSRTDTQYF.